This T cell receptor beta chain is drawn from a study of shared clonotypes between healthy human individuals. Study-wide points: Clonotype sharing among the donors was expected to vary with sequencing depth.

The germline gives CDR1 SEHNR, CDR2 FQNEAQ (reference sequence). V was shortened by 5 bases and J by 2 bases, with 18 bases between the two germline ends. The CDR3 spans 16 residues. Deep was the level used in running the assay. Unsorted PBMC DNA went through sequencing on ten immunoSEQ deep assay plates. The protocol was immunoSEQ multiplex PCR, while the TCRdb copy is restricted to in-frame clones and leaves out a portion. The sample holds about 470,000 clones, around 79% seen once. Worth noting for this clone: The antigen is not known.

Sequencing input: PBMCs. This sequence was found in a woman between 40 and 55 years old in good health. Some clones in this sample may be carry-over from other donors' samples. The chain couples TRBV7-9 to TRBJ2-5; D possibly corresponds to TRBD2 (7 bases). CDR3 sequence: CASSRGGRAGQETQYF. In DNA, the CDR3 is TGTGCCAGCAGCAGAGGGGGGAGGGCCGGGCAAGAGACCCAGTACTTC.